This is a list of T cell receptor beta chains from one sample in a study of CD8 T cells in ankylosing spondylitis. TCRdb re-analysed the 5' RACE reads in MiXCR, keeping a single row per CDR3 protein. The repertoire holds about 250,000 distinct CDR3 sequences, with 18% as singletons. Specimen: blood, either unsorted or a sorted T cell fraction (not recorded which). The receptors come from a male donor with ankylosing spondylitis or in good health (not recorded which). CDR3s include the opening cysteine and the closing phenylalanine or tryptophan.

>TRBJ2-1|TRBV4-1
CASSQERRNNEQFF
>TRBJ2-2|TRBV6-1
CASSPLRPGELFF
>TRBJ2-2|TRBV24-1
CATSVGANTGELFF
>TRBJ2-5|TRBV3-1
CASSQEGDREQETQYF
>TRBJ1-1|TRBV6-2/TRBV6-3
CASSYSGGMNTEAFF
>TRBJ1-1|TRBV5-1
CASSRWGESHTEAFF
>TRBJ2-3|TRBV27
CASSSLLSTDTQYF
>TRBJ2-1|TRBV27
CASSSPGLVPNNEQFF
>TRBJ2-6|TRBV5-1
CASSLGDRGIAGANVLTF
>TRBJ2-6|TRBV7-9
CASSPGRGSGANVLTF
>TRBJ1-4|TRBV13
CASSHLGEEANEKPFF
>TRBJ2-1|TRBV6-2/TRBV6-3
CASRPLAGGYNEQFF
>TRBJ2-7|TRBV4-1
CASSQKLDHEQYF
>TRBJ2-7|TRBV7-8
CASSLAGRLGEQYF
>TRBJ2-3|TRBV11-1
CASSAFPGQGSLSASTDTQYF
>TRBJ2-7|TRBV20-1
CSARGGRAYEQYF
>TRBJ2-2|TRBV30
CAWRPQGAGELFF
>TRBJ2-3|TRBV29-1
CSVHGDTQYF
>TRBJ2-7|TRBV12-3/TRBV12-4
CASSPIEGQVTYEQYF
>TRBJ2-2|TRBV9
CASSFERATGELFF
>TRBJ2-7|TRBV11-3
CASSFREGQLHSYEQYF
>TRBJ2-5|TRBV2
CASSMGQGAYGETQYF
>TRBJ2-1|TRBV11-2
CASSFPMASGAHEQFF
>TRBJ2-3|TRBV6-1
CASSPDRTDTQYF
>TRBJ2-7|TRBV11-1
CASSPRDSVHEQYF
>TRBJ2-1|TRBV29-1
CSVVLATQGSRSYNEQFF
>TRBJ1-4|TRBV6-1
CASSPLGQGNEKLFF
>TRBJ1-1|TRBV7-9
CASSENADTEAFF
>TRBJ1-1|TRBV4-1
CASSQGSSTEAFF
>TRBJ1-5|TRBV5-6
CASSAGQPSNQPQHF
>TRBJ2-1|TRBV13
CASSLAQVVGNEQFF
>TRBJ2-1|TRBV28
CASSFGRGLESNEQFF
>TRBJ1-1|TRBV4-1
CASSQDPGGVNTEAFF
>TRBJ2-5|TRBV4-1
CASSQASSGKETQYF
>TRBJ2-1|TRBV4-3
CASSQGDGSSYNEQFF
>TRBJ1-5|TRBV12-3/TRBV12-4
CASSWEGSNQPQHF
>TRBJ2-1|TRBV6-2/TRBV6-3
CASSYGVAGGLNEQFF
>TRBJ2-7|TRBV29-1
CSVEVGTAEQYF
>TRBJ2-1|TRBV6-5
CASSSDREGNEQFF
>TRBJ2-7|TRBV6-5
CASSYTQGEGYEQYF
>TRBJ2-5|TRBV12-3/TRBV12-4
CASSLMFDAQETQYF